The entry below gives a single T cell receptor beta chain sequence along with its context. This may stem from a read error, because a much larger clone lies one nucleotide away. The sample originates from a study of glioma-infiltrating T cells. V lost 3 bases, J lost 5 bases, and 16 bases lay in between. The CDR3 is 14 amino acids. Germline CDR1 DFQATT, CDR2 SNEGSKA (reference sequence). The iRepertoire nested amplicon-rescue multiplex PCR amplified TCR alpha and beta CDR3s from RNA. MiXCR, run by TCRdb on the multiplex PCR reads, gives a single entry per CDR3 protein. The table has about 130,000 distinct CDR3 sequences, under 30% seen once.

Material: glioma tissue, nonneoplastic brain tissue, or PBMCs (not recorded which). The V call is TRBV20-1, the J call TRBJ1-2; a possible D gene is TRBD1 (6 bases). The source is a human donor with low-grade glioma or glioblastoma, undergoing nonglioma brain surgery, or in good health (not recorded which). In DNA, the CDR3 is TGCAGTGCTAGGGACAGCACGGTCGGGTATGGCTACACCTTC. Residues: CSARDSTVGYGYTF.